The 14 T cell receptor beta chains below all came from one sample that was sequenced in a study of control samples from healthy donors and cancer patients. Libraries were prepared by immunoSEQ multiplex PCR; TCRdb keeps only in-frame clonotypes and omits some of them. Of around 95,000 clones in the sample, roughly 84% were seen once. The sequenced sample consisted of blood. Receptor source: a woman between 45 and 60 years old in good health.

The gene calls are TRBV5-1 and TRBJ2-3; D gene uncertain. This CDR3 is built from 17 residues. Per the germline V gene, CDR1 is SGHRS and CDR2 is YFSETQ. V was shortened by 0 bases and J by 4 bases, with 18 bases between the two germline ends. This CDR3 reads CASSLGSSSGAPDTQYF. Written as DNA, the CDR3 is TGCGCCAGCAGCTTGGGGTCCTCATCAGGAGCCCCAGATACGCAGTATTTT.

V usage is TRBV2 and J usage is TRBJ2-5; D possibly uses TRBD1 or TRBD2 (7 bases each). The germline V gene has CDR1 SNHLY and CDR2 FYNNEI. Trimming took 10 bases from V and 5 from J, leaving 14 bases between them. The CDR3 consists of 12 residues. In DNA form, the CDR3 reads TGTGCCACTACAGGGGAGGGCGAGACCCAGTACTTC. Residues: CATTGEGETQYF.

The rearrangement joins TRBV4-2 to TRBJ2-5, with a possible D match to TRBD2 (5 bases). Germline V gene sequence: CDR1 LGHNA, CDR2 YNFKEQ. The CDR3 consists of 16 residues. Trimming left V 0 bases short and J 1 base short, with 12 bases between. The CDR3 DNA is TGTGCCAGCAGCCAAGAAATTAGGAGCGGCCAAGAGACCCAGTACTTC. It codes for CASSQEIRSGQETQYF.

This chain joins TRBV5-1 and TRBJ2-3; 16 bases line up with TRBD2. Germline lookup yields CDR1 SGHRS and CDR2 YFSETQ. Unmatched junction bases numbered 9, after V lost 2 bases and J lost 9 bases. The CDR3 length is 17 residues. CDR3: CASSFGTSGRAVETQYF. CDR3 bases: TGCGCCAGCAGCTTTGGGACTAGCGGGAGGGCCGTCGAGACGCAGTATTTT.

The DNA for the CDR3 is TGTGCCAGCAGCGTAGAATCGGCCTACAATGAGCAGTTCTTC. This codes for CASSVESAYNEQFF. The chain is built from TRBV9 and TRBJ2-1; D call uncertain. Trimming took 0 bases from V and 2 from J, leaving 6 bases between them. Germline CDR1 and CDR2: SGDLS and YYNGEE. The CDR3 runs to 14 residues.

This clone was counted once. V gene TRBV7-3 combines with J gene TRBJ1-2; weak D call: TRBD1 (5 bases). V lost 5 bases to trimming and J lost 8 bases, with 24 bases between them. Germline V gene data show CDR1 as SGHTA and CDR2 as FQGTGA. The CDR3 contains 16 residues. The chain's CDR3 is CASSAIPQGLVFGYTF. Here the CDR3 DNA reads TGTGCCAGCAGCGCCATACCCCAGGGACTGGTGTTCGGCTACACCTTC.

The gene calls are TRBV2 and TRBJ1-1; the D is unclear. V shed 3 bases and J shed 1 base, with 9 bases lying between them. This CDR3 is 14 amino acids long. CDR1 is SNHLY and CDR2 is FYNNEI in the germline V gene. CDR3 loop: CASSDAGWNTEAFF. In nucleotides, the CDR3 is TGTGCCAGCAGTGATGCAGGCTGGAACACTGAAGCTTTCTTT.

The chain employs TRBV7-8 and TRBJ1-4, with no clear D. CDR1 is SGHVS and CDR2 is FQNEAQ in the germline V gene. The CDR3 is 16 residues long. V was shortened by 0 bases and J by 6 bases, with 14 bases between the two germline ends. Written as DNA, the CDR3 is TGTGCCAGCAGCTTAGCGCCCCACCCGGAGGATGAAAAACTGTTTTTT. This sequence encodes CASSLAPHPEDEKLFF.

The chain has TRBV9 and TRBJ2-3; 7 nucleotides match TRBD2. J lost 2 bases, V lost 0 bases, and 6 bases had no gene match. This CDR3 comprises 16 residues. The germline V gene encodes CDR1 SGDLS and CDR2 YYNGEE. CDR3 loop: CASSVDASGVTDTQYF. In DNA form, the CDR3 reads TGTGCCAGCAGCGTAGATGCTAGCGGAGTCACAGATACGCAGTATTTT.

CDR3 sequence: CAFAGTVGSPLHF. CDR3 nucleotides: TGTGCCTTTGCCGGGACAGTTGGTTCACCCCTCCACTTT. The chain joins TRBV30 to TRBJ1-6; 7 bases match TRBD1. V shed 7 bases, J shed 9 bases, and the junction held 9 bases outside the gene matches. Looked up from germline, CDR1 is GTSNPN and CDR2 is SVGIG (reference sequence). The CDR3 extends over 13 amino acids. The whole variable domain, remainder taken from reference TRBV30 and TRBJ1-6, is SQTIHQWPATLVQPVGSPLSLECTVEGTSNPNLYWYRQAAGRGLQLLFYSVGIGQISSEVPQNLSASRPQDRQFILSSKKLLLSDSGFYLCAFAGTVGSPLHFGNGTRLTVT.

This clone is a singleton in its sample. V gene TRBV5-1 combines with J gene TRBJ1-1, with TRBD1 matching over 7 bases. There are 15 residues in the CDR3. V dropped 3 bases and J dropped 3; count of bases not matched to a gene: 8. Per germline, CDR1 SGHRS and CDR2 YFSETQ. The CDR3 DNA reads as TGCGCCAGCAGCTCGCGGGACAGCCTCGACACTGAAGCTTTCTTT. Translating gives CASSSRDSLDTEAFF.

This chain joins TRBV7-6 and TRBJ1-3; TRBD1 matches at 9 bases. The ends lost 1 base at V and 4 bases at J; junction bases unmatched: 2. CDR1 is SGHVS, CDR2 FNYEAQ, per germline. CDR3 length: 15 amino acids. CDR3 region: CASSLVGQGGNTIYF. Written as DNA, the CDR3 is TGTGCCAGCAGCTTAGTGGGACAGGGAGGAAACACCATATATTTT.

The chain links TRBV6-6 to TRBJ2-1, with TRBD1 matching over 9 bases. Germline V gene lookup returns CDR1 MNHNY and CDR2 SVGAGI (reference sequence). Losses at the gene ends were 5 bases for V and 5 bases for J; bases not matched to a gene: 7. This CDR3 comprises 15 residues. CDR3 nucleotide sequence: TGTGCCAGCAGTACTCCGGACAGGGGCCACAATGAGCAGTTCTTC. It codes for CASSTPDRGHNEQFF.

This rearrangement joins TRBV2 to TRBJ2-7; D uncertain. Trimming removed 8 bases from V and 7 bases from J, with 18 bases in between. Germline assignment: CDR1 SNHLY and CDR2 FYNNEI. There are 13 residues in the CDR3. The CDR3 DNA is TGTGCCAGCTCCATCAAGCGCTCAGGTGAGCAGTACTTC. Protein sequence: CASSIKRSGEQYF.